This TCR beta chain appears in the sequencing data of a study of OX40 agonist ivuxolimab in advanced cancers. Study overall: Head and neck, renal cell, melanoma or hepatocellular carcinoma were the cancers that dose-escalation patients had.

General study findings and limits: Normalized T-cell clonal expansion was also low in a subset of nonresponders. More expanded clones were found, on average, in CD8+ than in CD4+ T cells. In the 0.1 to 3.0 mg/kg range, CD4+ and CD8+ blood T cells had expanded clonally by week 6.

Only in-frame clones appear in the TCRdb table, and some are missing; sequencing was by immunoSEQ multiplex PCR. Of approximately 58,000 clones listed, approximately 90% are singletons. Comment on this clone: The antigen remains unidentified.

The sequence came from an adult with an advanced solid tumor such as melanoma, head and neck, liver or kidney cancer. Sequences were derived from CD4+ or CD8+ T cells sorted from blood, sampled in a trial of the OX40 agonist ivuxolimab.

The CDR3 nucleotides are TGTGCCAGCAGCTTAGGGCTAGGAGGGGAGACCCAGTACTTC. Protein sequence: CASSLGLGGETQYF. The gene calls are TRBV7-2 and TRBJ2-5; tentatively, D is TRBD2 (6 bases). Germline V lookup: CDR1 SGHTA, CDR2 FQGNSA. V was shortened by 1 base and J by 5 bases, with 11 bases between the two germline ends. The CDR3 is 14 residues long.